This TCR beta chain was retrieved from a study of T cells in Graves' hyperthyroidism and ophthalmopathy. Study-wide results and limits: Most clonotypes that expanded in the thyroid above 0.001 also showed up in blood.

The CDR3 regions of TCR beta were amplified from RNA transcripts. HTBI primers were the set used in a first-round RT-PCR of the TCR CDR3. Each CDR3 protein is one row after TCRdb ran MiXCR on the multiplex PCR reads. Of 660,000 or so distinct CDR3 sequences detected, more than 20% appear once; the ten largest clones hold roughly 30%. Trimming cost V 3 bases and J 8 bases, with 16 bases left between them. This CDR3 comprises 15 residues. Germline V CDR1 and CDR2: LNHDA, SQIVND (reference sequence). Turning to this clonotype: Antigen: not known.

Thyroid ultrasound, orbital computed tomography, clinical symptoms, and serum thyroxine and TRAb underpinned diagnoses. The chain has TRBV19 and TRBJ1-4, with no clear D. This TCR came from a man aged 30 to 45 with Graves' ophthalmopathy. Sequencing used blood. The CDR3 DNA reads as TGTGCCAGTAGTATCGTTCGAACACGGGAGGAAAAACTGTTTTTT. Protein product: CASSIVRTREEKLFF.